This T cell receptor (beta chain) was observed in a study of blood T cell repertoires in COVID-19. The repertoire was sequenced with immunoSEQ multiplex PCR; TCRdb's copy has only in-frame clones and lacks some. The table lists around 300,000 clones, about 89% of them singletons. The CDR3 loop spans 15 amino acids. The germline V gene has CDR1 LGHDT and CDR2 YNNKEL (reference sequence). Trimming stripped 4 bases from V and 1 base from J, with 13 bases between. V and J are TRBV3-1 (or the pseudogene TRBV3-2) and TRBJ1-2, with no clear D. The sample consisted of PBMCs or T cells enriched from blood (not recorded which). The receptor's source is a woman aged 25 to 45 who had recovered from COVID-19. The CDR3: CASSPRTRGNYGYTF. The CDR3 coding sequence is TGTGCCAGCAGCCCACGGACTCGGGGTAACTATGGCTACACCTTC.